This T cell receptor beta chain was sequenced for a study of Graves' ophthalmopathy and Graves' hyperthyroidism. Study summary: Hyperthyroidism is called stable when no ophthalmopathy develops within 18 months of follow-up. Study-wide findings and caveats: Thyroid clonotypes that were expanded above 0.001 frequency mostly also appeared in blood.

The hyperthyroidism patients had a new diagnosis of under 2 months' duration and were aged 18 to 65. Trimming cost V 2 bases and J 1 base, with 8 bases left between them. The CDR3 contains 14 residues. Germline loops: CDR1 WSHSY, CDR2 SAAADI. RNA transcripts yielded amplified TCR beta CDR3 regions. HTBI-primed first-round RT-PCR preceded second-round multiplex PCR. One entry per CDR3 protein results from TCRdb running MiXCR on the multiplex PCR reads. The profile shows over a million distinct CDR3 sequences, less than 45% of them singletons. Of note for this clonotype: Its antigen is not identified.

This TCR derives from an adult man with Graves' hyperthyroidism. Sequencing used peripheral blood or thyroid tissue (not recorded which). This sequence joins TRBV10-2 and TRBJ1-2; unclear D gene. The CDR3: CASSEEGRNYGYTF. The CDR3 coding sequence is TGCGCCAGCAGTGAGGAGGGCCGTAACTATGGCTACACCTTC.